Below, 29 T cell receptor beta chains from the same sample are listed, as sequenced in a study of T cells after yellow fever vaccination. TCRdb reprocessed the 5' RACE reads with MiXCR, giving one entry per CDR3 protein. This sample has around 400,000 distinct CDR3 sequences, with 9.5% to 13% found just once. Sequencing was performed on PBMCs, taken on the day of the first yellow fever vaccination. These TCRs come from a man aged 18 to 29 who received the YFV17D yellow fever vaccine.

This clonotype was found a few times. J is TRBJ1-2 and V is TRBV5-1; 9 bases fit TRBD1. CDR3 length: 16 residues. Germline CDR1 and CDR2: SGHRS and YFSETQ. The V segment lost 0 bases and the J segment 1 base; nucleotides outside the gene matches: 4. CDR3 amino acids: CASSLEPTGGNYGYTF. DNA for the CDR3: TGCGCCAGCAGCTTGGAACCGACAGGGGGTAACTATGGCTACACCTTC.

In this sample, this clonotype turned up a few times. The V and J genes are TRBV4-2 and TRBJ2-1; no clear D. Germline V gene lookup returns CDR1 LGHNA and CDR2 YNFKEQ. V was shortened by 1 base and J by 8 bases, with 12 bases between the two germline ends. The CDR3 is 14 amino acids. In DNA form, the CDR3 reads TGTGCCAGCAGCCAAGGAGAGAGTTTCGATGAGCAGTTCTTC. This encodes CASSQGESFDEQFF.

This clonotype showed up just a few times. The V and J genes are TRBV21-1 and TRBJ2-1; the D call TRBD2 from the table was never checked on the DNA. TRBV21-1 is described as a pseudogene. The CDR3 covers 14 residues. CDR3 in DNA: TGTGCCAGCAGCACCTCCCCAGCGGGAGAAGAGCAGTTCTTC. This encodes CASSTSPAGEEQFF.

In this sample, this clonotype turned up a few times. V and J are TRBV7-2 and TRBJ2-1, with D uncertain. CDR1 is SGHTA and CDR2 is FQGNSA in the germline V gene. This CDR3 region has 14 residues. Trimming cost V 1 base and J 2 bases, with 6 bases left between them. CDR3 amino acids: CASSLGFPYNEQFF. The CDR3 coding sequence is TGTGCCAGCAGCTTAGGCTTCCCCTACAATGAGCAGTTCTTC.

The rearrangement uses TRBV5-1 and TRBJ2-5, with TRBD1 as a possible D gene (5 bases). Germline CDR1 SGHRS, CDR2 YFSETQ. The CDR3 length is 14 residues. Trimming removed 5 bases from V and 0 bases from J, with 11 bases in between. CDR3 coding DNA: TGCGCCAGCAGTCCGACAGCGTACCAAGAGACCCAGTACTTC. Its translation: CASSPTAYQETQYF.

This clonotype was seen ten or more times. The genes are TRBV10-2 and TRBJ2-2; 7 bases fit TRBD2. Germline CDR1 is WSHSY and CDR2 is SAAADI. V shed 3 bases, J shed 2 bases, and the junction held 9 bases outside the gene matches. CDR3 size: 17 residues. The CDR3, as DNA: TGCGCCAGCAGTGATCTAGGGCGGGGGACTAACACCGGGGAGCTGTTTTTT. Its protein is CASSDLGRGTNTGELFF.

The V call is TRBV6-1, the J call TRBJ1-5; 8 nucleotides align to TRBD1. Germline-derived CDR1 and CDR2 are MNHNS and SASEGT. The J segment lost 7 bases and the V segment lost 4 bases, leaving 9 bases of the junction unmatched. The CDR3 sequence is 15 residues long. The CDR3 is CASSGSRGLGQPQHF. The CDR3 DNA follows: TGTGCCAGCAGTGGATCCAGGGGGCTGGGGCAGCCCCAGCATTTT.

The rearrangement links TRBV5-5 to TRBJ2-5, with D maybe TRBD1 (5 bases). The CDR3 loop spans 15 amino acids. Germline V CDR1 and CDR2: SGHKS, YYEKEE (reference sequence). V lost 4 bases, J lost 1 base, and 14 bases lay in between. This chain's CDR3 is CASSQARVSQETQYF. The CDR3 nucleotides read TGTGCCAGCAGCCAAGCCAGGGTGAGCCAAGAGACCCAGTACTTC.

This clonotype has at least ten counts. V is TRBV6-1 and J is TRBJ1-1; the D is unclear. This CDR3 comprises 13 residues. V lost 2 bases, J lost 1 base, and 5 bases lay in between. Germline CDR1 MNHNS, CDR2 SASEGT. The CDR3 region is CASSESGNTEAFF. CDR3 bases: TGTGCCAGCAGTGAATCCGGGAACACTGAAGCTTTCTTT.

This chain joins TRBV29-1 and TRBJ2-1, with a weak D call TRBD2 (7 bases). CDR1 SQVTM and CDR2 ANQGSEA come from the germline V gene. The CDR3 sequence is 16 residues long. Deletions cut 1 base from V and 2 bases from J, with 15 bases between. This CDR3 is CSVEVGPGGPYNEQFF. The CDR3 DNA reads as TGCAGCGTTGAAGTGGGGCCGGGGGGCCCCTACAATGAGCAGTTCTTC.

A few counts support this clonotype. The gene calls are TRBV20-1 and TRBJ2-5; the D gene is possibly TRBD2 (5 bases). The CDR3 is 17 amino acids. V lost 1 base and J 2 bases, leaving 20 bases between the germline ends. The germline gives CDR1 DFQATT, CDR2 SNEGSKA (reference sequence). DNA of the CDR3: TGCAGTGCTAGAGCGCTACCGCAGGAGAGGGATCAAGAGACCCAGTACTTC. Its translation: CSARALPQERDQETQYF.

This chain links TRBV7-9 with TRBJ2-1, with TRBD1 matching over 7 bases. Trimming cost V 5 bases and J 2 bases; bases outside gene matches: 6. CDR1 and CDR2 (germline): SEHNR, FQNEAQ (reference sequence). The length of the CDR3 is 15 residues. The CDR3 region is CASSTRQGPYNEQFF. The CDR3 nucleotides read TGTGCCAGCAGCACCCGACAGGGCCCCTACAATGAGCAGTTCTTC.

V gene TRBV5-5 combines with J gene TRBJ1-5; D gene uncertain. The CDR3 length is 14 residues. The V gene lost 0 bases and the J gene lost 3 bases, with 7 bases spanning the gap. The V gene's germline CDR1 is SGHKS and CDR2 YYEKEE (reference sequence). CDR3 nucleotide sequence: TGTGCCAGCAGCTTGGTACAGAACAATCAGCCCCAGCATTTT. This codes for CASSLVQNNQPQHF. Full variable domain (outside the CDR3, taken from reference TRBV5-5 and TRBJ1-5): DAGVTQSPTHLIKTRGQQVTLRCSPISGHKSVSWYQQVLGQGPQFIFQYYEKEERGRGNFPDRFSARQFPNYSSELNVNALLLGDSALYLCASSLVQNNQPQHFGDGTRLSIL.

This sequence joins TRBV7-3 and TRBJ2-7, with 13 positions matching TRBD2. CDR1 is SGHTA and CDR2 is FQGTGA in the germline V gene. J lost 3 bases, V lost 1 base, and 6 bases had no gene match. The CDR3 has 17 residues. CDR3 sequence reads: CASSLRAGTSGDYEQYF. CDR3 DNA: TGTGCCAGCAGCTTAAGGGCCGGGACTAGCGGGGACTACGAGCAGTACTTC.

This clonotype was observed at least ten times. The V gene is TRBV7-2, the J gene TRBJ2-7; D call uncertain. The CDR3 is 14 residues long. The germline gives CDR1 SGHTA, CDR2 FQGNSA. Trimming left V 1 base short and J 2 bases short, with 9 bases between. CDR3 in amino acids: CASSLGLDAYEQYF. CDR3 DNA sequence: TGTGCCAGCAGCTTAGGATTGGACGCCTACGAGCAGTACTTC.

This clonotype was counted ten times or more. The chain is built from TRBV5-1 and TRBJ2-5; 7 bases fit TRBD1. In germline, CDR1 is SGHRS, CDR2 YFSETQ. Losses at the gene ends were 0 bases for V and 0 bases for J; bases not matched to a gene: 5. This CDR3 has 16 residues. The DNA for the CDR3 is TGCGCCAGCAGCTTGGGGGACAGAGAGTACCAAGAGACCCAGTACTTC. Translation: CASSLGDREYQETQYF. Full variable domain (rest looked up from reference TRBV5-1 and TRBJ2-5): KAGVTQTPRYLIKTRGQQVTLSCSPISGHRSVSWYQQTPGQGLQFLFEYFSETQRNKGNFPGRFSGRQFSNSRSEMNVSTLELGDSALYLCASSLGDREYQETQYFGPGTRLLVL.

The sample holds a few counts of this clonotype. The chain joins TRBV24-1 to TRBJ1-3, with a weak D call TRBD1 (5 bases). Germline assignment: CDR1 KGHDR and CDR2 SFDVKD. The CDR3 spans 16 residues. V gave up 4 bases and J gave up 0 bases, with 12 bases separating them. CDR3 coding DNA: TGTGCCACCAGTGACCCCCAGGGCTCCTCTGGAAACACCATATATTTT. Amino acids: CATSDPQGSSGNTIYF.

In this sample, this clonotype turned up a few times. The chain combines TRBV23-1 with TRBJ1-6; tentatively, D is TRBD1 (6 bases). TRBV23-1 is known as an ORF, though its function is uncertain. This CDR3 is built from 19 residues. The ends were cut back, 1 base at V and 1 base at J, with 17 bases in the middle. This chain's CDR3 is CASSQLPGTRGSYNSPLHF. The CDR3 DNA follows: TGCGCCAGCAGTCAATTGCCCGGGACACGGGGTTCCTATAATTCACCCCTCCACTTT.

This clonotype was observed a few times. The V call is TRBV5-1, the J call TRBJ2-7; D is unresolved. Germline V lookup: CDR1 SGHRS, CDR2 YFSETQ. V was clipped by 4 bases and J by 3 bases, with 20 bases between them. This CDR3 has 16 residues. CDR3 in DNA: TGCGCCAGCAGCGAGCAAGGACCCCCGAATGACTACGAGCAGTACGTC. Protein product: CASSEQGPPNDYEQYV.

V is TRBV25-1 and J is TRBJ1-5; D uncertain. V was trimmed by 4 bases and J by 8 bases, leaving 15 bases between them. Germline CDR1 is MGHDK and CDR2 is SYGVNS. This CDR3 is built from 14 residues. The CDR3 DNA is TGTGCCAGCAGTGGACCCGACGGACTCGAGCCCCAGCATTTT. This codes for CASSGPDGLEPQHF.

The chain has TRBV7-9 and TRBJ2-3; either TRBD1 or TRBD2 may fit D (5 bases each). Trimming left V 5 bases short and J 2 bases short, with 17 bases between. The CDR3 runs to 16 residues. Germline assignment: CDR1 SEHNR and CDR2 FQNEAQ (reference sequence). The CDR3 region is CASSPPRAGVTDTQYF. As DNA, the CDR3 is TGTGCCAGCAGCCCCCCCAGGGCGGGTGTCACAGATACGCAGTATTTT.

This clonotype was detected many times. The CDR3 is CASSLAGAAGEQYF. The CDR3 DNA reads TGTGCCAGCAGTTTAGCGGGAGCGGCGGGCGAGCAGTACTTC. The chain joins TRBV12-3 or TRBV12-4 to TRBJ2-7, with D perhaps matching TRBD2 (5 bases). V lost 0 bases and J lost 6, with 12 bases in between. CDR3 length: 14 amino acids.

The chain is built from TRBV7-6 and TRBJ2-1, with D uncertain. Germline V gives CDR1 SGHVS, CDR2 FNYEAQ. The length of the CDR3 is 12 residues. Trimming cost V 5 bases and J 7 bases, with 9 bases left between them. For the CDR3, the DNA is TGTGCCAGCAGCCCTCTGGTGAATGAGCAGTTCTTC. Translation gives CASSPLVNEQFF.

This sequence joins TRBV7-2 and TRBJ1-6; D not certain. Germline loops: CDR1 SGHTA, CDR2 FQGNSA. The length of the CDR3 is 15 residues. Trimming stripped 2 bases from V and 7 bases from J, with 12 bases between. The CDR3 is CASSLNRVPNSPLHF. The DNA for the CDR3 is TGTGCCAGCAGCTTAAATCGGGTCCCCAATTCACCCCTCCACTTT.

V usage is TRBV5-1 and J usage is TRBJ2-5, with D perhaps matching TRBD2 (6 bases). The germline CDR1 and CDR2 sequences are SGHRS and YFSETQ. CDR3 size: 17 residues. V was cut by 0 bases and J by 0 bases, with 15 bases left in between. CDR3 loop: CASSLAGTAGYQETQYF. Written as DNA, the CDR3 is TGCGCCAGCAGCTTGGCCGGGACGGCGGGGTACCAAGAGACCCAGTACTTC.

The rearrangement links TRBV7-2 to TRBJ2-5, with a weak D call TRBD2 (6 bases). V shed 10 bases and J shed 1 base, with 13 bases lying between them. The CDR3 covers 13 residues. Looked up from germline, CDR1 is SGHTA and CDR2 is FQGNSA. Written as DNA, the CDR3 is TGTGCCACCGCGGGGACTGCCCAAGAGACCCAGTACTTC. Translated, it gives CATAGTAQETQYF.

This clonotype was seen more than once but under ten times. The genes are TRBV4-3 and TRBJ1-1, with D maybe TRBD1 (6 bases). The CDR3 spans 14 residues. Germline values: CDR1 LGHNA, CDR2 YSLEER. V lost 4 bases and J 1 base, leaving 10 bases between the germline ends. The chain's CDR3 is CASSRMTGNTEAFF. The CDR3 region has the DNA TGCGCCAGCAGCCGCATGACAGGGAACACTGAAGCTTTCTTT.

The rearrangement links TRBV5-1 to TRBJ2-3; D remains unclear. CDR1 and CDR2 (germline): SGHRS, YFSETQ. V was trimmed by 0 bases and J by 3 bases, leaving 11 bases between them. The CDR3 sequence is 15 residues long. The CDR3 region has the DNA TGCGCCAGCAGCTTGGTCCCCGCTTATACAGATACGCAGTATTTT. It encodes CASSLVPAYTDTQYF.

CDR3 nucleotide sequence: TGTGCCAGCAGGCGGGGGACAGCCTACGAGCAGTACGTC. Translating it yields CASRRGTAYEQYV. The J gene is TRBJ2-7, the V gene TRBV6-6; D tentatively fits TRBD1 or TRBD2 (7 bases each). Germline values: CDR1 MNHNY, CDR2 SVGAGI (reference sequence). The V end was cut by 6 bases, the J end by 2 bases, with 11 bases between. The CDR3 consists of 13 residues.